This T cell receptor beta chain was captured by sequencing in a study of cytomegalovirus exposure and HLA in healthy donors (dated by TCRdb to 2017 to 2019). Describing the broader study: An earlier analysis of about 530 of the donors reported over 250 Gb of sequence data and 95 million to 120 million unique TCR beta sequences obtained from some 200 million T cells. Approximately 310 gigabases of sequencing data and 70 million to 95 million unique TCR sequences made up an early release that covered fewer than 650 HLA-typed donors. The genetic ancestry cluster associated with self-reported Caucasian donors included 81% of the roughly 400 genotyped donors. The study aimed to test whether cataloging public T cell receptors could reveal signatures of past pathogen exposure. The study used immunosequencing to profile the T cell repertoires of hundreds of subjects and linked those repertoires to cytomegalovirus serostatus. In addition to the first cohort of 650 to 800 subjects, a separate validation cohort of 120 different subjects was used. High-throughput TCR immunosequencing, statistical association of individual TCRs with disease status, and machine learning were combined to predict cytomegalovirus infection status. A later analysis re-examined previously published TCR beta repertoires from 600 to 700 donors and added high-resolution HLA genotyping to investigate patterns of TCR occurrence. In the later analysis, no new phenotypic data were used to find candidate immune exposures; instead, reliance was placed on TCR beta sequences and their occurrence across donors. In an earlier analysis of a few hundred of the donors, high-throughput TCR beta sequencing was used to judge whether each TCR beta V gene segment behaved as functional or pseudogenic. Alongside the repertoire data, information on donor age, sex, ethnicity and CMV serostatus was compiled. A later genetic analysis used genome-wide SNP genotypes for about 60% of the 666 donors, treating that subset as a discovery cohort. Every discovery cohort repertoire had been produced on one sequencing platform. HLA typing covered class I and class II loci at four-digit resolution. Typing coverage differed by locus: A, B, C, DRB1 and DQB1 were typed in about 620-640 donors, DQA1 in 500 to 550, DPA1 in some 570, and DPB1 in 472. A few DR-DQ haplotypes were handled as single units for association and clustering because linkage in the cohort was strong. Among about 390 genotyped donors of the cohort, an average of around 240,000 unique TCR beta nucleotide sequences were sequenced per donor, roughly 20% of them non-productive.

What the authors observed across the whole study: A further reported finding was that TCR beta sequences accurately predicted the HLA-A and HLA-B alleles for most subjects in the first cohort. In a later analysis, HLA-associated TCR beta chains were found to be more clonally expanded and to have lower generation probabilities than equally common non-associated chains. Because counts were too low, approximately 15 rarely observed V segments, including chromosome 9 orphons, were excluded from the earlier analysis of several hundred of the donors. Because some donors lacked HLA typing at each locus, the association tests relied only on the typed subset. When HLA alleles, especially DR and DQ, strongly co-occurred, attributing TCR associations to individual alleles was difficult. Three of the identified cytomegalovirus-associated TCR beta chains were confirmed in vitro to be specific for cytomegalovirus antigens. Presence/absence analyses assumed roughly uniform sequencing depth across donors, an assumption that may not hold. Several of the top co-occurrence clusters appeared to be linked to parvovirus B19, influenza, CMV and Epstein-Barr virus, according to a later analysis. It was suggested by the authors that the approach could potentially be generalized to other disease states and immunological phenotypes. In a later analysis, 16,951 TCR beta sequences were associated with specific HLA alleles at a false discovery rate of 0.05. Linkage disequilibrium might explain the correlated functional status among segregating V segments, but an unknown experimental factor could not be excluded. V-gene and J-gene trimming of TCR beta chains was associated with a missense DCLRE1C variant in a later genetic analysis, and the association was replicated in an independent cohort. Cytomegalovirus status was reported to be diagnosed by the classifier with high specificity and sensitivity in both the original and validation cohorts. Only TCR beta chains were sequenced in this cohort, and the absence of alpha or paired-chain data limited detectable features. Compared with the roughly 720-donor mean, donors in an Asian-associated ancestry cluster had fewer N-insertions in productive TCRs, according to a later genetic analysis. Most TCR sequences were observed very rarely across donors, whereas some public TCRs were present in many individuals. The study gave a list of 150 to 200 TCR beta chains associated with cytomegalovirus. An earlier analysis of around 540 of the donors showed that most TCR beta V segments appeared in productive rearrangements either about 87% or about 30% of the time, which broadly matched IMGT annotations. Most CMV-associated TCR beta chains appeared to be HLA-restricted in a later analysis, and the HLA associations seemed to be driven largely by CMV exposure. A cluster of highly shared sequence variants was judged likely to be a technical artifact of the sequencing pipeline. Immune exposure information for the cohort was limited to CMV serostatus. In a later analysis, TCR association rates were found to vary across HLA loci, with the most associated TCRs seen for DRB1 alleles and the fewest for HLA-C alleles.

About this clone: This clone's antigen is unknown. No much larger clonotype is one base removed from it; base qualities were not supplied.

The cohort comprised more than 550 healthy bone marrow donors. Cohort members were all nominally healthy when sampled, although unrecorded immune exposures were likely present. The donor was CMV seropositive and was included in the group of 270 or so seropositive cohort members. A peripheral blood sample was collected from each donor, and TCR beta sequencing was performed on peripheral blood mononuclear cells. The Qiagen DNeasy Blood Extraction Kit was used to extract genomic DNA from the blood cell samples. Library preparation used the immunoSEQ multiplex PCR assay. A mixture of 60 forward primers for TCR Vbeta segments and 13 reverse primers for TCR Jbeta segments was used in the multiplex PCR. Amplification of the CDR3 region of rearranged TCR beta genes was performed with a multiplex PCR assay on genomic DNA. Amplified TCR beta libraries were sequenced as 87-base-pair reads on the Illumina HiSeq System. The authors' analysis ran thus. In a later analysis, roughly 80 million unique TCR beta chains were counted across the 500 to 850 repertoires, and some 10 million of these chains were shared by at least two donors. To remove PCR and sequencing errors, raw reads were error-corrected and collapsed into unique sequences using a nearest-neighbor algorithm that merged closely related sequences. To assign V, D and J gene segments, CDR3 sequences were aligned to IMGT reference sequences. For a sequence to be retained, a match of at least six nucleotides to both a V gene segment and a J gene segment was required. A rearrangement was called productive if the CDR3 had no stop codons and remained in frame with V and J, and every other rearrangement was called non-productive. CDR3 was defined by IMGT convention, running from the second conserved V-encoded cysteine to the conserved J-encoded phenylalanine. The earlier analysis of a few hundred of the donors excluded any sequence lacking an unambiguous match to a single V gene segment. An earlier analysis of several hundred of the donors classified V segments as functional when productive rearrangements were above 56.7% and as segregating when the standard deviation between donors was above 5%. A statistical classification framework was developed to diagnose cytomegalovirus status using the catalog of TCR beta chain sequences. V and J gene assignment, in a later analysis, came from comparing TCR nucleotide sequences with IMGT/GENE-DB human TR gene sequences. In a later analysis, CDR3 sequences and most-parsimonious VDJ recombination scenarios were assigned using the TCRdist pipeline. In a later analysis, every TCR beta chain was defined by the combination of its CDR3 amino acid sequence and its V-gene family, and reads without a unique V-gene family were dropped. To address suspected cross-contamination and a sequencing artifact, a later analysis removed 592 highly shared, low-generation-probability nucleotide sequences. A later analysis calculated a clonal expansion index for each public chain from normalized within-repertoire ranks of inferred template counts. Generation probabilities in a later analysis came from a VDJ recombination model fitted to out-of-frame rearrangements, and those results were checked against IGoR. In a later analysis, TCR-TCR, TCR-HLA and TCR-CMV co-occurrence was scored with hypergeometric tests, and a repertoire-size bias correction was applied to TCR pairs. To estimate false discovery rates, a later analysis permuted the HLA or CMV assignments 20 times. In a later analysis, co-occurring TCRs were grouped using DBSCAN, and TCRdist sequence similarity was added for clustering within HLA-allele-positive subsets. Repertoires with fewer than 30,000 or more than 120,000 public chains, plus five repertoires with anomalous nucleotide sharing, were excluded from co-occurrence clustering. Drawn from immuneACCESS, this table holds only the in-frame rearrangements with V and J called that TCRdb kept. Clones are partly lost; checked studies trace under half to an unresolved V gene and leave the rest unexplained. The V and J calls and clone size are taken from that table; D and trimming were inferred from the DNA. This sample has approximately 100,000 clones in its table, and roughly 9.4% of those were observed once. Just over 5% of the sample is in the top ten clones.

The source of this sequence is a man in his fifties or sixties in good health and CMV-seropositive. Material: PBMCs.

The DNA sequence follows: TGTGCCAGTAGTTCCGGGATTAACTATGGCTACACCTTC. Its protein product is CASSSGINYGYTF. In this chain, TRBV19 is recombined with TRBJ1-2; no D gene can be assigned with confidence. At the junction V is shortened by 5 bases and J by 1 base, with 8 bases in between. From cysteine to phenylalanine, the CDR3 is 13 amino acids long. Here the CDR3 DNA is all that survives: 39 bases in frame from base 1. Per the germline V gene (reference sequence), LNHDA is the CDR1 and SQIVND is the CDR2.